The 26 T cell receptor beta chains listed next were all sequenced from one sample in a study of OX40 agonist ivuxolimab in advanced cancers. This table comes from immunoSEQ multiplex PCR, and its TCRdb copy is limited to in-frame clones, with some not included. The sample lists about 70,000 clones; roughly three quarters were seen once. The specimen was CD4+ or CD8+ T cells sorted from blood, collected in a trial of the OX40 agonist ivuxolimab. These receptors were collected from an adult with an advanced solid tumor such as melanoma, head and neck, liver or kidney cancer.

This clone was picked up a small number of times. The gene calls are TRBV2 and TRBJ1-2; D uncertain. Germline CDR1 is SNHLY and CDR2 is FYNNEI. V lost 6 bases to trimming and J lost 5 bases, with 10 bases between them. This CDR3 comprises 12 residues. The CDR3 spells CASREGRYGYTF. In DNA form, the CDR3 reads TGTGCCAGCAGGGAGGGCCGGTATGGCTACACCTTC.

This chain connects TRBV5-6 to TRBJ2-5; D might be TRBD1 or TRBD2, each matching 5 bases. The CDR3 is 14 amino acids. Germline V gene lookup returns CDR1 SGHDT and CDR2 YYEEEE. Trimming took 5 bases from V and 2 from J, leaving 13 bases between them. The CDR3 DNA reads TGTGCCAGCAGGGGGACGTTTAAACAAGAGACCCAGTACTTC. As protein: CASRGTFKQETQYF.

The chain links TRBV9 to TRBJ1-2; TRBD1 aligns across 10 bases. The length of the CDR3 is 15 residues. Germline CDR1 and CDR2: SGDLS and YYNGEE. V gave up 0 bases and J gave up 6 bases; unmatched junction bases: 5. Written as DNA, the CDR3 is TGTGCCAGCAGCGTAGAGACAGGGGGCATCCATGGCTACACCTTC. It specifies CASSVETGGIHGYTF.

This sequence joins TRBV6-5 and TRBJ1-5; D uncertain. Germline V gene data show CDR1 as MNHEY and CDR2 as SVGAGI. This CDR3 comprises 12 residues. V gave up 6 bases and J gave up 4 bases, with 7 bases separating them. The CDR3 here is CASRSANQPQHF. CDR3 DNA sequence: TGTGCCAGCAGGTCCGCTAATCAGCCCCAGCATTTT.

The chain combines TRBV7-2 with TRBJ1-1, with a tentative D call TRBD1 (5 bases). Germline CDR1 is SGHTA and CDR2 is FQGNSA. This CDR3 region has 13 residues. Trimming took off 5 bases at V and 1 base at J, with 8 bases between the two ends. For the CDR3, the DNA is TGTGCCAGCAGCCCCCAGGGGAACACTGAAGCTTTCTTT. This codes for CASSPQGNTEAFF.

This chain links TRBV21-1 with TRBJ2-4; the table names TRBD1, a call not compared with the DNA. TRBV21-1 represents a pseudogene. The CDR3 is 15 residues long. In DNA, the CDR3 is TGTGCCAGCAGCAAAGCGCAGGGGGGCAAAAACATTCAGTACTTC. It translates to CASSKAQGGKNIQYF.

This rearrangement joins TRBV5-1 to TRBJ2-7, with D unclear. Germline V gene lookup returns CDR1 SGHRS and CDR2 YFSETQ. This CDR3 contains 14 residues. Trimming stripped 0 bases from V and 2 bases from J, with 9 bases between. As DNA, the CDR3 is TGCGCCAGCAGCTTGGGAGAACAGCCCTACGAGCAGTACTTC. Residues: CASSLGEQPYEQYF.

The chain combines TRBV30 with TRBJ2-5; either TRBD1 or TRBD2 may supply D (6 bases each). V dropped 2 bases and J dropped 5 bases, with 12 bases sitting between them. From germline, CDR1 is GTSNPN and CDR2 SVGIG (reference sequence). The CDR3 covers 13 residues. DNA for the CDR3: TGTGCCTGGAGTCGGGGGCGGAGGGAGACCCAGTACTTC. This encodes CAWSRGRRETQYF.

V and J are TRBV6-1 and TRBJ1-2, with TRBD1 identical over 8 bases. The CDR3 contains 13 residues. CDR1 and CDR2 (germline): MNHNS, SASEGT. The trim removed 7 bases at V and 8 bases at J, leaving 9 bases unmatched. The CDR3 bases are TGTGCCAGCAAGGCAGGGGGCGCGAAGGGCTACACCTTC. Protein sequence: CASKAGGAKGYTF.

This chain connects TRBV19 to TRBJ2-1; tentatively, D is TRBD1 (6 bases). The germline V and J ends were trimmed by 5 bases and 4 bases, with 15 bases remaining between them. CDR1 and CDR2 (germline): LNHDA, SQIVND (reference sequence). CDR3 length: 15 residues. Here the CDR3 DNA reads TGTGCCAGTAGTGCACCCCCCGACAGGTACAATGAGCAGTTCTTC. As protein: CASSAPPDRYNEQFF.

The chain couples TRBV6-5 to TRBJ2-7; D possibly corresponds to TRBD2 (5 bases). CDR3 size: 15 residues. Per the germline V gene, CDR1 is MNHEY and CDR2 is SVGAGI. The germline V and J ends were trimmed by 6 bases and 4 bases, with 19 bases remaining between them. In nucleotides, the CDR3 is TGTGCCAGCAGCCCCGCGGGCGGGCGCCCTTACGAGCAGTACTTC. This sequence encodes CASSPAGGRPYEQYF.

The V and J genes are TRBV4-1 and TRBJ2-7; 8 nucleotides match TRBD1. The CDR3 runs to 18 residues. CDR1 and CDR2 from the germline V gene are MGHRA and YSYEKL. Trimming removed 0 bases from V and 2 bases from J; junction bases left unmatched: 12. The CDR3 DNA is TGCGCCAGCAGCCAAGATGCCCCAACCGGGACAGGAACCTACGAGCAGTACTTC. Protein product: CASSQDAPTGTGTYEQYF.

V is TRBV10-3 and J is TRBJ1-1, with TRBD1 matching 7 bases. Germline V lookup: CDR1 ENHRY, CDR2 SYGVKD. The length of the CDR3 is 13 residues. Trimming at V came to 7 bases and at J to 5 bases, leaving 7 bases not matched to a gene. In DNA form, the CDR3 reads TGTGCCATCACCGGACCACAGGGGACTGAAGCTTTCTTT. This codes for CAITGPQGTEAFF.

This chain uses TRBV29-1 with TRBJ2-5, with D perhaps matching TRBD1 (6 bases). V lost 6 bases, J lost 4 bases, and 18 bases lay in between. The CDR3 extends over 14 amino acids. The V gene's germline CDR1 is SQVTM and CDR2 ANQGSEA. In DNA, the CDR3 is TGCAGCGTCAGGGGCCGACAGGCCGGAGAGACCCAGTACTTC. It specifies CSVRGRQAGETQYF.

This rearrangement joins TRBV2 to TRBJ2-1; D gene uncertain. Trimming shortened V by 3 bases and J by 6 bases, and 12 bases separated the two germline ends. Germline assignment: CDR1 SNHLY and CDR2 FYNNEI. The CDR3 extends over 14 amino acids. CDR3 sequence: CASSDRVSVNEQFF. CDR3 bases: TGTGCCAGCAGTGACCGCGTCTCCGTCAATGAGCAGTTCTTC. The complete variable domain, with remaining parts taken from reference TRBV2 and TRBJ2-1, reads EPEVTQTPSHQVTQMGQEVILRCVPISNHLYFYWYRQILGQKVEFLVSFYNNEISEKSEIFDDQFSVERPDGSNFTLKIRSTKLEDSAMYFCASSDRVSVNEQFFGPGTRLTVL.

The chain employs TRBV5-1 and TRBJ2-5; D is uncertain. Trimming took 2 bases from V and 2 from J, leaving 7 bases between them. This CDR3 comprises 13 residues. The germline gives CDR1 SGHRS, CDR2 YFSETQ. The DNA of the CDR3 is TGCGCCAGCAGCTTCGGCCAACAAGAGACCCAGTACTTC. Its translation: CASSFGQQETQYF.

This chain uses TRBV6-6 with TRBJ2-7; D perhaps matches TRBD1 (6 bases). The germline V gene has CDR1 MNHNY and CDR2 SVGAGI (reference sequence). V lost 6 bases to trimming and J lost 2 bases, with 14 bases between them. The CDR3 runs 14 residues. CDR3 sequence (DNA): TGTGCCAGCAGAGCGAAGGGGGTAACCTACGAGCAGTACTTC. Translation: CASRAKGVTYEQYF.

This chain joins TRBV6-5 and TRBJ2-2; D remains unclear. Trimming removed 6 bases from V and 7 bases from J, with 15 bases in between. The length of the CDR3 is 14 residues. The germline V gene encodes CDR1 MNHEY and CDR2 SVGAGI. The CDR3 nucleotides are TGTGCCAGCAGGCGACCCAACGGCGGCGGGGAGCTGTTTTTT. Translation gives CASRRPNGGGELFF.

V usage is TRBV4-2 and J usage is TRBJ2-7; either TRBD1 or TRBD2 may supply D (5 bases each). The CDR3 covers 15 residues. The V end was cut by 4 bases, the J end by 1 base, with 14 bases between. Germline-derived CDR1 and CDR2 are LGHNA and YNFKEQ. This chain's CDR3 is CASSPMGTQSYEQYF. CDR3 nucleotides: TGTGCCAGCAGCCCAATGGGGACCCAGTCCTACGAGCAGTACTTC.

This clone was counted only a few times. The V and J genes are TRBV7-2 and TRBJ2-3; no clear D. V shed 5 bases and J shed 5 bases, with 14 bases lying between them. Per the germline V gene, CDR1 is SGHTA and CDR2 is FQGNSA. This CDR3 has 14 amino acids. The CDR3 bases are TGTGCCAGCAGCGTATTGGGCAGAGAAGATACGCAGTATTTT. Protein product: CASSVLGREDTQYF. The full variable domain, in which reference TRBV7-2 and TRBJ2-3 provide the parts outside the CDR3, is GAGVSQSPSNKVTEKGKDVELRCDPISGHTALYWYRQSLGQGLEFLIYFQGNSAPDKSGLPSDRFSAERTGGSVSTLTIQRTQQEDSAVYLCASSVLGREDTQYFGPGTRLTVL.

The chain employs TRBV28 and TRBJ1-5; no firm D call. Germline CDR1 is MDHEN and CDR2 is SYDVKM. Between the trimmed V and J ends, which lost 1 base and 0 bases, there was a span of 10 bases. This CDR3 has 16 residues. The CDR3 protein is CASSLYGLYSNQPQHF. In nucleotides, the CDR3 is TGTGCCAGCAGTTTATATGGGTTATATAGCAATCAGCCCCAGCATTTT.

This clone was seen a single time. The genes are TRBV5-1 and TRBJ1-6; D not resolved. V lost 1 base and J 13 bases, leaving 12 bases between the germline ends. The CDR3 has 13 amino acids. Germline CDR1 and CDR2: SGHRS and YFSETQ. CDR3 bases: TGCGCCAGCAGCTTGTCTGGGTCCGATCCCCTCCACTTT. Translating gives CASSLSGSDPLHF. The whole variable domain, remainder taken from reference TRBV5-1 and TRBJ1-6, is KAGVTQTPRYLIKTRGQQVTLSCSPISGHRSVSWYQQTPGQGLQFLFEYFSETQRNKGNFPGRFSGRQFSNSRSEMNVSTLELGDSALYLCASSLSGSDPLHFGNGTRLTVT.

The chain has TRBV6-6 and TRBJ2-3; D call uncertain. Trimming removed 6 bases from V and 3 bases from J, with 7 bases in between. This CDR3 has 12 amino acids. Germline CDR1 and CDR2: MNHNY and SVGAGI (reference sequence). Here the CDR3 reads CASSRSTDTQYF. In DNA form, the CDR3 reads TGTGCCAGCAGCCGAAGTACAGATACGCAGTATTTT.

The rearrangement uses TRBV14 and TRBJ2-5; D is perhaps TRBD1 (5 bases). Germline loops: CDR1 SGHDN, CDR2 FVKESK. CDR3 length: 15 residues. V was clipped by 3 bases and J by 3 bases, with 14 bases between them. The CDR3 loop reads CASSHPRGREETQYF. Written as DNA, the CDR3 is TGTGCCAGCAGCCACCCTAGGGGTAGGGAAGAGACCCAGTACTTC.

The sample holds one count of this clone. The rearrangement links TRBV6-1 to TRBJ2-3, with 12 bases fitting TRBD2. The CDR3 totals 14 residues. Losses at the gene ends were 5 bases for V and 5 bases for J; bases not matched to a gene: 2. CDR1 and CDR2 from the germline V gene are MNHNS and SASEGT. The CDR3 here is CASSSGLAGDTQYF. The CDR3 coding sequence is TGTGCCAGCAGTTCGGGACTAGCGGGAGATACGCAGTATTTT.

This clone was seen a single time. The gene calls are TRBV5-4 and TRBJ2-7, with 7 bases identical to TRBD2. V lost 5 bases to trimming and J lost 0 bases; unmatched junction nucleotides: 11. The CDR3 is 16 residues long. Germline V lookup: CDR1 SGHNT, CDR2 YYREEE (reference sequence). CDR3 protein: CASRVSRGGSSYEQYF. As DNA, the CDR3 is TGTGCCAGCAGGGTAAGCCGGGGCGGGAGCTCCTACGAGCAGTACTTC.